Included here is one T cell receptor beta chain sequence, with context. Its matching antigen is unknown. The sample originates from a study of breast tumors, draining lymph nodes, adjacent tissues. Study-wide points: Tumor T cell lymph node origin was a supported hypothesis, not proven. Compared with basal-like, luminal-like tumors shared significantly more repertoire with nontumor tissue. Compared with lymph nodes, tumors were less diverse; compared with nontumor tissue, more.

V lost 3 bases and J 2 bases, leaving 15 bases between the germline ends. The CDR3 sequence is 16 residues long. CDR1 and CDR2 (germline): MNHEY, SMNVEV (reference sequence). TCRdb analysed the multiplex PCR reads with MiXCR anew, one entry per CDR3 protein. Among fewer than 300,000 distinct CDR3 sequences listed, roughly 32% were seen once. Axillary draining lymph nodes of breast cancer patients supplied the node samples. This sequence was found in a female donor with breast cancer. Some clones in this sample may be carry-over from other donors' samples. What was sequenced was axillary lymph node tissue. The chain is built from TRBV27 and TRBJ2-3; perhaps TRBD2 as D (6 bases). The DNA of the CDR3 is TGTGCCAGCAGTTTCCGGGGGATTGGGTCCACAGATACGCAGTATTTT. Its translation: CASSFRGIGSTDTQYF.